This TCR beta chain originates from a study of blood T cell repertoires in COVID-19. In the study overall: The United States, Italy and Spain provided the acute and convalescent COVID-19 samples. In each case, the material was cDNA or gDNA derived from T cells, B-cell-depleted T cells, or PBMCs.

Germline CDR1 MNHEY, CDR2 SMNVEV (reference sequence). This CDR3 has 17 amino acids. After removal of 2 bases from V and 3 bases from J, the junction contained 10 bases not matched to a gene. Here immunoSEQ multiplex PCR was the method, and the copy in TCRdb shows in-frame clones only, minus some. The data show about 400,000 clones, approximately 85% seen once. This clone appeared once. Participants, about 18 to 100 years old, spanned under 25 US areas. Cohort placement rested on clinical history that participants reported themselves. Sequencing input: PBMCs or T cells enriched from blood (not recorded which). The clonotype was recovered from a middle-aged woman with acute COVID-19. This rearrangement joins TRBV27 to TRBJ2-1; TRBD1 agrees at 7 bases. CDR3 in amino acids: CASSLGVNRGRYNEQFF. In nucleotides, the CDR3 is TGTGCCAGCAGTTTAGGGGTTAACAGGGGCCGCTACAATGAGCAGTTCTTC.